This entry lists 5 T cell receptor beta chains sequenced from one sample in a study of CD8+ T cells in alopecia areata. Isolated RNA was reverse transcribed into cDNA used as the sequencing template. Clones were sequenced by immunoSEQ multiplex PCR, and TCRdb holds only the in-frame ones, with some missing. The sample carries roughly 150,000 clones, under 60% recorded once. Material: CD8+ T cells sorted from blood, obtained at week 0. The receptors come from a human donor with alopecia areata.

This clone has only a few counts. The V and J genes are TRBV7-9 and TRBJ1-2; weak D call: TRBD1 (6 bases). The V and J ends lost 5 bases and 6 bases respectively, with 22 bases between them. Germline assignment: CDR1 SEHNR and CDR2 FQNEAQ (reference sequence). The CDR3 contains 16 residues. The CDR3 reads CASSPETGRHGDGYTF. Written as DNA, the CDR3 is TGTGCCAGCAGCCCCGAGACAGGCCGTCATGGGGATGGCTACACCTTC.

The J gene is TRBJ2-7, the V gene TRBV11-2; the D gene could be TRBD1 or TRBD2 (5 bases each). V lost 5 bases and J 3 bases, leaving 14 bases between the germline ends. Germline CDR1 reads SGHAT; CDR2 reads FQNNGV. There are 14 residues in the CDR3. The CDR3 loop reads CASSLGTAFYEQYF. Written as DNA, the CDR3 is TGTGCCAGCAGCCTCGGGACCGCTTTCTACGAGCAGTACTTC. Using reference TRBV11-2 and TRBJ2-7 for the parts outside the CDR3, the full variable domain is EAGVAQSPRYKIIEKRQSVAFWCNPISGHATLYWYQQILGQGPKLLIQFQNNGVVDDSQLPKDRFSAERLKGVDSTLKIQPAKLEDSAVYLCASSLGTAFYEQYFGPGTRLTVT.

The chain links TRBV5-1 to TRBJ2-3; 9 positions agree with TRBD1. Germline CDR1 reads SGHRS; CDR2 reads YFSETQ. The CDR3 covers 17 residues. The V gene end was trimmed by 4 bases and the J gene end by 2 bases; junction bases not matched to a gene: 11. The CDR3 spells CASSPKRQGGTTDTQYF. CDR3 DNA: TGCGCCAGCAGCCCTAAACGACAGGGGGGGACCACAGATACGCAGTATTTT.

This rearrangement joins TRBV5-1 to TRBJ1-1; D ambiguous. From germline, CDR1 is SGHRS and CDR2 YFSETQ. The CDR3 is 11 amino acids. V was pared by 4 bases and J by 7 bases, with 8 bases between. CDR3 loop: CASSSAREAFF. The CDR3 nucleotides are TGCGCCAGCAGCAGCGCTCGTGAAGCTTTCTTT.

This clone occurred once. The genes are TRBV30 and TRBJ1-6; 9 positions agree with TRBD1. There are 17 residues in the CDR3. Per the germline V gene, CDR1 is GTSNPN and CDR2 is SVGIG (reference sequence). Germline trimming cut 0 bases from V and 9 bases from J; bases unmatched to any gene: 12. Here the CDR3 DNA reads TGTGCCTGGAGTGTACTGAAATGGGGACAGGGTGTTTCACCCCTCCACTTT. Its translation: CAWSVLKWGQGVSPLHF.